Sequencing of this T cell receptor (beta chain) was carried out in a study of T-cell reconstitution after alpha-beta-depleted transplantation in children. Study-level findings and limits: Counts and diversity of T cells one year after transplant came mostly from newly produced T cells.

Unique molecular identifiers featured in how the TCRbeta library was prepared. TCRdb called the PCR reads again in MiXCR, with one record for every CDR3 protein. The sample comprises hundreds of thousands of distinct CDR3 sequences, about 15% of which are singletons, and 5% rests with the top ten. V lost 3 bases and J 3 bases, leaving 14 bases between the germline ends. CDR1 is MDHEN, CDR2 SYDVKM, per germline. This CDR3 region has 15 residues. This clonotype has just a few counts. Its antigen is not known. The V call is TRBV28, the J call TRBJ1-1; D not certain. This specimen consisted of PBMCs, mostly from graft donor cells, obtained 360 days after TCRalphabeta/CD19-depleted stem cell transplant. The sequence came from a male patient aged 10-17 years who had a stem cell transplant for acute lymphoblastic leukemia, so the T cells may come from the graft donor. CDR3 bases: TGTGCCAGCAGTTTTGGACGCGGACGTGACACTGAAGCTTTCTTT. Protein sequence: CASSFGRGRDTEAFF.